This entry features one TCR beta chain sequence. Its target is not known. The Oncomine TCR Beta short-read assay sequenced DNA from cultured CD4+ T cells. From the PCR reads, TCRdb called clonotypes with MiXCR, one entry per CDR3 protein. This table has about 19,000 distinct CDR3 sequences, about half appearing once. The treatment denotes: approximately 9-day PBMC culture with coronavirus spike peptide pools or control peptides (ViraFEST assay). Each well received some 2.1 million PBMCs, cultured with about 9.1 IU/ml IL-2 and roughly 9 ug/ml peptide pools. This specimen belongs to a study of vaccination and CD4 T cells after COVID-19. Overall study context: Post-COVID specimens were obtained a median approximately 99 days after diagnosis (range 35 to 161). Post-vaccine sampling followed dose two by a median 72 days (range 14 to 241).

Specimen: CD4+ T cells from blood, cultured in vitro, collected before SARS-CoV-2 vaccination. The TCR was taken from a human donor who had recovered from COVID-19.

CDR3 protein: CASKTGNMNTEAFF. Here the CDR3 DNA reads TGTGCCAGCAAGACAGGGAACATGAACACTGAAGCTTTCTTT. This chain uses TRBV6-2 or TRBV6-3 with TRBJ1-1; 7 nucleotides agree with TRBD1. Germline V CDR1 and CDR2: MNHEY, SVGEGT. The CDR3 has 14 amino acids. The J segment lost 0 bases and the V segment lost 7 bases, leaving 5 bases of the junction unmatched.